This TCR beta chain was found in a study of shared clonotypes between healthy human individuals. Study-wide results and caveats: Generally, naive subsets (rather than memory subsets) showed larger estimated richness. Sampling covered nothing but blood. Tissue TCR repertoires likely differ from those found in blood.

In regard to this clone: What it binds is unknown.

Deep-level running was used for the assay. Method: immunoSEQ multiplex PCR; TCRdb's copy keeps in-frame clones and lacks some. The profile shows about 1.5 million clones, nearly 99% of them singletons. CD45RA-negative memory and CD45RA+ naive subsets were split from the CD4+ cells. The material sequenced was naive CD4+ T cells sorted from blood. Subset: CD45RA+ positively selected. This TCR was recovered from a young man in good health.

CDR3 nucleotide sequence: TGTGCCAGCAGCTTTTTTTCCGGGACGAGTTATTACGAGCAGTACTTC. Its translation: CASSFFSGTSYYEQYF. J is TRBJ2-7 and V is TRBV5-6, with D perhaps assigned TRBD1 or TRBD2 (5 bases each). CDR1 and CDR2 (germline): SGHDT, YYEEEE. This CDR3 comprises 16 residues. V shed 2 bases and J shed 4 bases, with 19 bases lying between them.